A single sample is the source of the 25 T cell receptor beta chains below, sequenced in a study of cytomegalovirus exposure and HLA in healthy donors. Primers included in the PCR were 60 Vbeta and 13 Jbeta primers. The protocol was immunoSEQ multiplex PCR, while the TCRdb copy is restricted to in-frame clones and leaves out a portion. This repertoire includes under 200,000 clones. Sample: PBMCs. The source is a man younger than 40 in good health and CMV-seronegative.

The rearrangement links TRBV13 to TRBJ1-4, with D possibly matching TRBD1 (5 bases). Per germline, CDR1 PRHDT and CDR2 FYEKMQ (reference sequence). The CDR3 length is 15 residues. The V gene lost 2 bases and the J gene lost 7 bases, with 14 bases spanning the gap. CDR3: CASSLTRGEGEKLFF. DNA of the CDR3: TGTGCCAGCAGCTTAACTCGGGGGGAAGGTGAAAAACTGTTTTTT.

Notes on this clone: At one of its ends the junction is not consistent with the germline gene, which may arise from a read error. CDR3 amino acids: CVRSPLRDRSYEQYF. The CDR3 region has the DNA TGTGTCAGAAGCCCCCTGCGGGATAGGTCCTACGAGCAGTACTTC. This chain uses TRBV5-3 with TRBJ2-7; TRBD2 might be the D (6 bases). TRBV5-3 is identified as an open reading frame with a role that is uncertain. The CDR3 has 15 amino acids.

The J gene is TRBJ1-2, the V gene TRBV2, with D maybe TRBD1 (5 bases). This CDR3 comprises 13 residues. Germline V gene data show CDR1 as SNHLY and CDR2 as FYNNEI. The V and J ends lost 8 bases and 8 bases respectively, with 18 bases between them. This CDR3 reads CASRGEGIIGYTF. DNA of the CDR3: TGTGCCAGCCGGGGGGAGGGGATTATCGGCTACACCTTC.

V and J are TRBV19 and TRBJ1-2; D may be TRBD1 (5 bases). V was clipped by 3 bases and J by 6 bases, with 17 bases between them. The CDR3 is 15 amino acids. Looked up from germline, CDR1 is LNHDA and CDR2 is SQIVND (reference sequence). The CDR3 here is CASSIGAGTMNGYTF. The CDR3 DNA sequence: TGTGCCAGTAGTATTGGGGCCGGGACTATGAATGGCTACACCTTC.

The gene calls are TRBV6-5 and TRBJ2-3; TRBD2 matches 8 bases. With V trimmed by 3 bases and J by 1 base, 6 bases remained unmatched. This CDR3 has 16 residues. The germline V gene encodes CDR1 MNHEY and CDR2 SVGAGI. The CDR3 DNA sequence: TGTGCCAGCAGTTATAGGGCGGGAGGCCGCACAGATACGCAGTATTTT. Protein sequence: CASSYRAGGRTDTQYF.

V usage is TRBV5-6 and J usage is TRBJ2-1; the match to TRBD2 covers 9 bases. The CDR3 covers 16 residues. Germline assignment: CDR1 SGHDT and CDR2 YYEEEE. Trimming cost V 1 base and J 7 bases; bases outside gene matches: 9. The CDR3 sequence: CASSLIAGVVMNEQFF. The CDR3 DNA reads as TGTGCCAGCAGCTTGATAGCGGGGGTGGTAATGAATGAGCAGTTCTTC.

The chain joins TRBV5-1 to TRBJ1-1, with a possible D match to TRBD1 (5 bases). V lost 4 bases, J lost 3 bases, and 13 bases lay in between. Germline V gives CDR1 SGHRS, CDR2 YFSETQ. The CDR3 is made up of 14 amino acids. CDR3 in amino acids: CASSARTPYTEAFF. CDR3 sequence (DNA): TGCGCCAGCAGCGCCCGGACACCGTACACTGAAGCTTTCTTT. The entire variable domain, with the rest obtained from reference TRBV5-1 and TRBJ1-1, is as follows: KAGVTQTPRYLIKTRGQQVTLSCSPISGHRSVSWYQQTPGQGLQFLFEYFSETQRNKGNFPGRFSGRQFSNSRSEMNVSTLELGDSALYLCASSARTPYTEAFFGQGTRLTVV.

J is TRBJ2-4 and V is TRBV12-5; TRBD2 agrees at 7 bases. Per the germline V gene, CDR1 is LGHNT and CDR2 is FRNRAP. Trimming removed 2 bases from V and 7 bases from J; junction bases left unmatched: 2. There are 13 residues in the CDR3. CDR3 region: CASGLLAANIQYF. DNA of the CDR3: TGTGCTAGTGGTTTGCTAGCGGCGAACATTCAGTACTTC.

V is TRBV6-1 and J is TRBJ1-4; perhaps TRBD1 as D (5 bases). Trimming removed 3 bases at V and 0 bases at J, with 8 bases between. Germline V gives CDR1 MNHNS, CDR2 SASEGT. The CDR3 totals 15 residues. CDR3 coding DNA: TGTGCCAGCAGTGAGGACATAACAACTAATGAAAAACTGTTTTTT. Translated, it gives CASSEDITTNEKLFF.

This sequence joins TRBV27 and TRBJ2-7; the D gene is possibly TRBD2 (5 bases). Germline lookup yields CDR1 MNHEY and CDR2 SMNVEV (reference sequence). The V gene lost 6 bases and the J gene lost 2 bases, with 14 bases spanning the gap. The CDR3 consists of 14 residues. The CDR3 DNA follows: TGTGCCAGCAGCCGCGGCGGGCGAACCTACGAGCAGTACTTC. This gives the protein CASSRGGRTYEQYF.

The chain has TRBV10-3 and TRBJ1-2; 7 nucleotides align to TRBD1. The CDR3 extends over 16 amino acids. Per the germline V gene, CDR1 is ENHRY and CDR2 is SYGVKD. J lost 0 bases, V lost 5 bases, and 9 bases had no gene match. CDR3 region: CAISLGQELSNYGYTF. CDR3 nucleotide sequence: TGTGCCATCAGTTTAGGACAGGAATTGTCTAACTATGGCTACACCTTC.

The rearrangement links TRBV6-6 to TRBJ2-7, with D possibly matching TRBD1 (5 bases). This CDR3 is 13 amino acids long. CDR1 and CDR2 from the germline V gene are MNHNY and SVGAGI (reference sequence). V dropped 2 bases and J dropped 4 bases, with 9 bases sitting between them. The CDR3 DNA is TGTGCCAGCAGTTACCTACAGGAATACGAGCAGTACTTC. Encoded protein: CASSYLQEYEQYF.

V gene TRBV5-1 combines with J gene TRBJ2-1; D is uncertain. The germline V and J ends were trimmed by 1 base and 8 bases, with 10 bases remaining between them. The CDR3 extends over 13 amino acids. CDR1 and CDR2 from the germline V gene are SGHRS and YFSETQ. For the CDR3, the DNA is TGCGCCAGCAGCTTGTATATCGAGGATGAGCAGTTCTTC. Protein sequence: CASSLYIEDEQFF.

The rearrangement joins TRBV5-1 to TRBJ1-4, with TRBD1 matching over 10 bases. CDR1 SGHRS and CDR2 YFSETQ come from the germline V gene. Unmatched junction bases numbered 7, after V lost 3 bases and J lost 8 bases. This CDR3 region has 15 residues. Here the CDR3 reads CASSWGQGIEEKLFF. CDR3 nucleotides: TGCGCCAGCAGCTGGGGACAGGGGATTGAGGAAAAACTGTTTTTT.

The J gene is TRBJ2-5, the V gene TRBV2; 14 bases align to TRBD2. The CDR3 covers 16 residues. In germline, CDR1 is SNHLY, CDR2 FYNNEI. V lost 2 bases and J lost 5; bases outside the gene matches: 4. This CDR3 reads CASSEFGLAGGETQYF. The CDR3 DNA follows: TGTGCCAGCAGTGAATTCGGACTAGCGGGAGGTGAGACCCAGTACTTC.

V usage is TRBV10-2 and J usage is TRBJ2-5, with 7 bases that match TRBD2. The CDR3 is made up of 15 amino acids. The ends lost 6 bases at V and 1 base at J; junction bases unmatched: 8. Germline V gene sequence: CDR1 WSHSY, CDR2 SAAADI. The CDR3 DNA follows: TGCGCCAGCAGAGGATTTAGGACTAGCCAAGAGACCCAGTACTTC. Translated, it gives CASRGFRTSQETQYF.

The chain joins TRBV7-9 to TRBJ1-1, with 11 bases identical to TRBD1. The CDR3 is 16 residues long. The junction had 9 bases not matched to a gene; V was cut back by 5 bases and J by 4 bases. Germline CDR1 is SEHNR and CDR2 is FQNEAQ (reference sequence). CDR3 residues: CASSLGTGGLGTEAFF. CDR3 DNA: TGTGCCAGCAGCCTCGGGACAGGGGGTTTGGGCACTGAAGCTTTCTTT.

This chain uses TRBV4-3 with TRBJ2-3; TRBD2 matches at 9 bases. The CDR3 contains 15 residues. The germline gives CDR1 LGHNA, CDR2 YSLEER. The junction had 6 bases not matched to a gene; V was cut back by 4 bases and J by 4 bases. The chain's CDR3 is CASSPSGNVPDTQYF. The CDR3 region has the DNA TGCGCCAGCAGCCCTAGCGGGAACGTTCCAGATACGCAGTATTTT.

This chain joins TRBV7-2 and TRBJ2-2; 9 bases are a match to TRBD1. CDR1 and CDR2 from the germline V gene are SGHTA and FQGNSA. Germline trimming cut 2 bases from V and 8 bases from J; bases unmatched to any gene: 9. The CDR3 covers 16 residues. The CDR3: CASSLTGTGYLGELFF. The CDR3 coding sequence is TGTGCCAGCAGCTTAACCGGGACAGGGTATTTGGGGGAGCTGTTTTTT.

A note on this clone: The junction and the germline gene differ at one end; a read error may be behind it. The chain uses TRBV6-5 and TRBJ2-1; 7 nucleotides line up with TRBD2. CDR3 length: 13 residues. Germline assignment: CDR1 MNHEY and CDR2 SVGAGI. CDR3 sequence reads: CASSYSGEGEQLF. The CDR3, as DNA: TGTGCCAGCAGTTACTCGGGGGAGGGTGAGCAGCTCTTC.

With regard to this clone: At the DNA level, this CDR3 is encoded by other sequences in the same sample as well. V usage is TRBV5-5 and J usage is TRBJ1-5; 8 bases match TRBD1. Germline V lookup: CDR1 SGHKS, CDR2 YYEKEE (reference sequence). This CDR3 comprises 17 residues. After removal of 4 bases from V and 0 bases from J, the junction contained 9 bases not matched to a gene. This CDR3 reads CASSAGTGSYSNQPQHF. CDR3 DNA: TGTGCCAGCAGCGCCGGGACAGGAAGTTATAGCAATCAGCCCCAGCATTTT.

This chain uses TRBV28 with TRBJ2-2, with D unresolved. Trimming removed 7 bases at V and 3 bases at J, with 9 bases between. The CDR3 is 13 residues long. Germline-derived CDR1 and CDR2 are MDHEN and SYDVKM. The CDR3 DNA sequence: TGTGCCAGCACCCCGGAGTACACCGGGGAGCTGTTTTTT. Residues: CASTPEYTGELFF.

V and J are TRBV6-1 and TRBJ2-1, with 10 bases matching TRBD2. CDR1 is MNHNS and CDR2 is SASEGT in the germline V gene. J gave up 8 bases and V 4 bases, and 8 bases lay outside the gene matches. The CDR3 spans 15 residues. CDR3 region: CASSGMGGTSDEQFF. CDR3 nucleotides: TGTGCCAGCAGTGGTATGGGCGGGACTAGCGATGAGCAGTTCTTC.

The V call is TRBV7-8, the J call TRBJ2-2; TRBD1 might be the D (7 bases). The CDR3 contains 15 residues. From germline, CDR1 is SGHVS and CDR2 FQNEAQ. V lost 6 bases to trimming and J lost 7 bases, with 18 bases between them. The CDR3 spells CASRPGGHSGGELFF. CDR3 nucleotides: TGTGCCAGCAGACCAGGGGGGCATTCAGGCGGGGAGCTGTTTTTT.

The CDR3 loop reads CASSQGTVYEQYF. CDR3 sequence (DNA): TGCGCCAGCAGCCAAGGGACAGTCTACGAGCAGTACTTC. V and J are TRBV4-3 and TRBJ2-7; the D gene is possibly TRBD1 (6 bases). Per the germline V gene, CDR1 is LGHNA and CDR2 is YSLEER. The CDR3 spans 13 residues. The V and J ends lost 1 base and 3 bases respectively, with 7 bases between them.